A selection of T cell receptor beta chains follows, all from one sample in a study of blood T cell repertoires in COVID-19. Using immunoSEQ multiplex PCR, the repertoire was profiled, and TCRdb retains in-frame clones only, with some absent. The table includes 150,000 to 200,000 clones, 87% detected once. The sequenced sample consisted of peripheral blood. These receptors all come from a man aged 60 to 75 with active or convalescent COVID-19. Each CDR3 is given with its conserved first and last residue. The D gene is left open where the match is weak. Size values are once, few and many counts, or a class for expanded clones, and some rows have none.

TRBV5-5	TRBJ2-5	TRBD2	NA	TGTGCCAGCAGCCAGCTAGCGGGGGGGGCGGAGACCCAGTACTTC	CASSQLAGGAETQYF
TRBV10-3	TRBJ2-4	NA	NA	TGTGCCATCAGTGAGAAACAGGGTGGCGACATTCAGTACTTC	CAISEKQGGDIQYF
TRBV7-6	TRBJ2-2	NA	NA	TGTGCCAGCAGCTTACGGCAGGCAGCGAACACCGGGGAGCTGTTTTTT	CASSLRQAANTGELFF
TRBV6-1	TRBJ2-7	TRBD2	NA	TGTGCCAGCAGTGAGGCCCTAGCGGGGGGACTCTACGAGCAGTACTTC	CASSEALAGGLYEQYF
TRBV11-2	TRBJ2-7	NA	once	TGTGCCAGCAGCTTCAGGGATCACGAGCAGTACTTC	CASSFRDHEQYF
TRBV27	TRBJ1-4	NA	once	TGTGCCAGCCGACAACGGGGCGGGGGAAATGAAAAACTGTTTTTT	CASRQRGGGNEKLFF
TRBV19	TRBJ1-5	TRBD1	NA	TGTGCCAGTAGGGACACAGGGGTTGGTGTTCAGCCCCAGCATTTT	CASRDTGVGVQPQHF
TRBV5-6	TRBJ1-5	TRBD1	NA	TGTGCCAGCAGCCCGTGGGGACAGAATCAGCCCCAGCATTTT	CASSPWGQNQPQHF
TRBV20-1	TRBJ2-7	NA	NA	TGCAGTGCTGCCCAGTCCTACGAGCAGTACTTC	CSAAQSYEQYF
TRBV3-1/TRBV3-2	TRBJ1-1	NA	NA	TGTGCCAGCAGCCGACTTTTGAACACTGAAGCTTTCTTT	CASSRLLNTEAFF
TRBV19	TRBJ1-2	TRBD1	few	TGTGCCAGTAGCCCGACAGGGGGCTATGGCTACACCTTC	CASSPTGGYGYTF
TRBV4-1	TRBJ2-7	TRBD1	NA	TGCGCCAGCAGACGAGGGACAGGCGGTTCCTACGAGCAGTACTTC	CASRRGTGGSYEQYF
TRBV13	TRBJ2-3	TRBD2	NA	TGTGCCAGCAGACCAACTAGCGGGGGGGCTTCGGATACGCAGTATTTT	CASRPTSGGASDTQYF
TRBV5-1	TRBJ2-7	TRBD2	NA	TGCGCCAGCAGCTTGAGGACTAGCGGGGGAGCATCCTACGAGCAGTACTTC	CASSLRTSGGASYEQYF
TRBV10-3	TRBJ2-7	TRBD1	NA	TGTGCCATCAGTGACTACCGAGGCGGACAGGGTCTGTACGAGCAGTACTTC	CAISDYRGGQGLYEQYF
TRBV15	TRBJ1-6	NA	NA	TGTGCCACCAGCAGAGATGTAACAGGGATTCGGTCACCCCTCCACTTT	CATSRDVTGIRSPLHF
TRBV24-1	TRBJ1-4	NA	NA	TGTGCCACCTTCTGGGGCGTTGAAAAACTGTTTTTT	CATFWGVEKLFF
TRBV11-2	TRBJ1-4	NA	NA	TGTGCCAGCAGCTTAGAATGGCAGATTAATGAAAAACTGTTTTTT	CASSLEWQINEKLFF
TRBV6-1	TRBJ2-5	TRBD2	NA	TGTGCCAGCAGTGAGAGGGGACTACCACAAGAGACCCAGTACTTC	CASSERGLPQETQYF
TRBV21-1	TRBJ1-6	NA	NA	TGTGCCAGCAGCAAAGCGCTTTGCACAGGGTGCAATTCACCCCTCCACTTT	CASSKALCTGCNSPLHF
TRBV12-3/TRBV12-4	TRBJ2-2	NA	NA	TGTGCCAGCAGTATATCGAACACCGGGGAGCTGTTTTTT	CASSISNTGELFF
TRBV6-1	TRBJ2-7	TRBD2	NA	TGTGCCAGCAGTGGTGGGACTAGCGGGGGGCCTTCCTACGAGCAGTACTTC	CASSGGTSGGPSYEQYF
TRBV4-1	TRBJ2-3	TRBD2	NA	TGCGCCAGCAGCCAAGATTCCGGACTAGCCTTCACAGATACGCAGTATTTT	CASSQDSGLAFTDTQYF
TRBV5-6	TRBJ2-7	NA	NA	TGTGCCAGCAGCTTGGGTCGACAGAACGAGCAGTACTTC	CASSLGRQNEQYF
TRBV5-4	TRBJ1-1	NA	NA	TGTGCCAGCAGCTTGGGGGAGGGAATGGGCTCGGACACTGAAGCTTTCTTT	CASSLGEGMGSDTEAFF
TRBV15	TRBJ1-2	NA	NA	TGTGCCACCAGCAGAGATATGGGGGCGCCTGGCTACACCTTC	CATSRDMGAPGYTF
TRBV6-5	TRBJ2-3	NA	once	TGTGCCAGCAGTTACTCCGCGGGGCTTGGAAATACGCAGTATTTT	CASSYSAGLGNTQYF